The 30 T cell receptor beta chains listed next were all sequenced from one sample in a study of blood T cell repertoires in COVID-19. TCRdb's table, derived via immunoSEQ multiplex PCR, lists solely in-frame clones and lacks some. In the table there are approximately 300,000 clones, roughly 89% of which are singletons. The sample taken for sequencing was peripheral blood. The receptors come from a man in his forties or fifties with acute or convalescent COVID-19.

This CDR3 is CASKNQVSGEQYF. The CDR3 DNA reads as TGTGCCAGTAAAAACCAGGTCTCGGGGGAGCAGTACTTC. V and J are TRBV2 and TRBJ2-7; possible D gene TRBD2, 5 bases. This CDR3 has 13 residues. Deletions cut 9 bases from V and 7 bases from J, with 19 bases between. Germline V gene sequence: CDR1 SNHLY, CDR2 FYNNEI.

This chain uses TRBV5-1 with TRBJ2-7, with TRBD1 matching over 9 bases. This CDR3 comprises 14 residues. Germline lookup yields CDR1 SGHRS and CDR2 YFSETQ. V lost 5 bases to trimming and J lost 5 bases; unmatched junction nucleotides: 8. This CDR3 reads CASRILQGANEQYF. In nucleotides, the CDR3 is TGCGCCAGCAGGATATTACAGGGGGCCAACGAGCAGTACTTC.

The rearrangement links TRBV10-3 to TRBJ1-6; 7 positions match TRBD1. The CDR3 totals 16 residues. V shed 6 bases, J shed 7 bases, and the junction held 12 bases outside the gene matches. Per germline, CDR1 ENHRY and CDR2 SYGVKD. The chain's CDR3 is CAISLFRDRTNSPLHF. CDR3 DNA: TGTGCCATCAGCCTCTTCAGGGACAGAACGAATTCACCCCTCCACTTT.

The chain links TRBV19 to TRBJ2-7, with 9 bases that match TRBD1. CDR1 and CDR2 (germline): LNHDA, SQIVND (reference sequence). This CDR3 region has 16 residues. Trimming cost V 5 bases and J 3 bases; bases outside gene matches: 11. CDR3 amino acids: CASSPQTGGIIYEQYF. CDR3 bases: TGTGCCAGTAGTCCTCAGACAGGGGGTATTATCTACGAGCAGTACTTC. Filled out from reference TRBV19 and TRBJ2-7, the complete variable domain reads DGGITQSPKYLFRKEGQNVTLSCEQNLNHDAMYWYRQDPGQGLRLIYYSQIVNDFQKGDIAEGYSVSREKKESFPLTVTSAQKNPTAFYLCASSPQTGGIIYEQYFGPGTRLTVT.

V and J are TRBV14 and TRBJ2-7; perhaps TRBD1 as D (5 bases). In germline, CDR1 is SGHDN, CDR2 FVKESK. Trimming pared 4 bases from V and 3 bases from J, leaving 13 bases between. The CDR3 has 14 amino acids. The DNA for the CDR3 is TGTGCCAGCAGCCGCACAGCAGGGTTCTACGAGCAGTACTTC. It translates to CASSRTAGFYEQYF.

J is TRBJ2-7 and V is TRBV18, with 9 positions matching TRBD1. The CDR3 loop spans 14 amino acids. V trimming: 0 bases; J trimming: 4 bases; junction bases outside the gene matches: 1. Germline-derived CDR1 and CDR2 are KGHSH and LQKENI. CDR3 nucleotides: TGTGCCAGCTCACCACCGACAGGGGGGTACGAGCAGTACTTC. This sequence encodes CASSPPTGGYEQYF.

V is TRBV9 and J is TRBJ1-2; D is ambiguous. Germline CDR1 SGDLS, CDR2 YYNGEE. Trimming removed 5 bases from V and 7 bases from J, with 15 bases in between. The CDR3 spans 13 residues. CDR3 protein: CASRETRSGGYTF. For the CDR3, the DNA is TGTGCCAGCAGAGAAACCCGTTCCGGTGGCTACACCTTC.

The chain carries TRBV10-3 and TRBJ1-1; TRBD1 aligns across 7 bases. V shed 1 base and J 11 bases; nucleotides not matched to a gene: 7. This CDR3 contains 13 residues. Germline V gives CDR1 ENHRY, CDR2 SYGVKD. CDR3 in DNA: TGTGCCATCAGTGAGTTTGGGGGACAGCGGGCTTTCTTT. It codes for CAISEFGGQRAFF.

The gene calls are TRBV6-5 and TRBJ1-2, with TRBD1 matching 8 bases. This CDR3 has 13 residues. Germline V gene data show CDR1 as MNHEY and CDR2 as SVGAGI. Trimming removed 6 bases from V and 5 bases from J; junction bases left unmatched: 5. The CDR3 spells CASRKDRGYGYTF. DNA of the CDR3: TGTGCCAGCAGAAAAGACAGGGGTTATGGCTACACCTTC.

V usage is TRBV27 and J usage is TRBJ2-7, with D perhaps TRBD1 (6 bases). Trimming shortened V by 5 bases and J by 3 bases, and 17 bases separated the two germline ends. There are 15 residues in the CDR3. In germline, CDR1 is MNHEY, CDR2 SMNVEV (reference sequence). The CDR3 DNA reads TGTGCCAGCAGTCCCAGACAGGAATTTCGCTACGAGCAGTACTTC. This sequence encodes CASSPRQEFRYEQYF.

V usage is TRBV5-1 and J usage is TRBJ1-1; D gene unclear. The CDR3 sequence is 15 residues long. V was cut by 3 bases and J by 1 base, with 13 bases left in between. The germline gives CDR1 SGHRS, CDR2 YFSETQ. CDR3 nucleotide sequence: TGCGCCAGCAGCTCGCAGGAGGGCTGGAACACTGAAGCTTTCTTT. Translation gives CASSSQEGWNTEAFF.

The chain carries TRBV5-5 and TRBJ1-5; 7 bases match TRBD1. V lost 0 bases and J lost 7; bases outside the gene matches: 4. The germline V gene encodes CDR1 SGHKS and CDR2 YYEKEE (reference sequence). This CDR3 has 14 residues. The CDR3 region has the DNA TGTGCCAGCAGCTTGGGAGGGGGCGGACAGCCCCAGCATTTT. It specifies CASSLGGGGQPQHF.

CDR3 residues: CASTSGQPQHF. CDR3 nucleotide sequence: TGTGCCAGCACTTCCGGGCAGCCCCAGCATTTT. The chain has TRBV12-3 or TRBV12-4 and TRBJ1-5; no clear D. The CDR3 covers 11 residues. Trimming pared 7 bases from V and 7 bases from J, leaving 8 bases between.

The chain combines TRBV4-1 with TRBJ1-5; D gene uncertain. The CDR3 runs to 15 residues. Trimming cost V 2 bases and J 3 bases, with 11 bases left between them. CDR1 is MGHRA and CDR2 is YSYEKL in the germline V gene. The DNA of the CDR3 is TGCGCCAGCAGCCAAAGCACGGGGTTCAATCAGCCCCAGCATTTT. This gives the protein CASSQSTGFNQPQHF.

The chain is built from TRBV9 and TRBJ1-2, with 8 bases identical to TRBD1. This CDR3 has 17 residues. V shed 0 bases and J 3 bases; nucleotides not matched to a gene: 10. The germline gives CDR1 SGDLS, CDR2 YYNGEE. This CDR3 reads CASSVEAGGETHYGYTF. The CDR3 region has the DNA TGTGCCAGCAGCGTAGAGGCAGGGGGCGAGACGCACTATGGCTACACCTTC.

The genes are TRBV6-5 and TRBJ1-2; TRBD1 agrees at 7 bases. This CDR3 is built from 15 residues. The germline gives CDR1 MNHEY, CDR2 SVGAGI. V dropped 6 bases and J dropped 6; count of bases not matched to a gene: 13. In DNA form, the CDR3 reads TGTGCCAGCAGACCCGGGACAGATGGCGTAGATGGCTACACCTTC. Residues: CASRPGTDGVDGYTF.

V usage is TRBV19 and J usage is TRBJ2-3; 12 bases are a match to TRBD2. The germline V gene has CDR1 LNHDA and CDR2 SQIVND (reference sequence). This CDR3 has 19 amino acids. After removal of 3 bases from V and 3 bases from J, the junction contained 13 bases not matched to a gene. CDR3 nucleotides: TGTGCCAGTAGTATGAGCATCTTCCTTCTAGCGGGGGGGACAGATACGCAGTATTTT. Its translation is CASSMSIFLLAGGTDTQYF.

The chain joins TRBV2 to TRBJ1-4; D is ambiguous. V was shortened by 1 base and J by 3 bases, with 12 bases between the two germline ends. Per germline, CDR1 SNHLY and CDR2 FYNNEI. There are 16 residues in the CDR3. The CDR3 protein is CASSEVPFAANEKLFF. In nucleotides, the CDR3 is TGTGCCAGCAGTGAAGTCCCGTTTGCAGCTAATGAAAAACTGTTTTTT. The entire variable domain, with the rest obtained from reference TRBV2 and TRBJ1-4, is as follows: EPEVTQTPSHQVTQMGQEVILRCVPISNHLYFYWYRQILGQKVEFLVSFYNNEISEKSEIFDDQFSVERPDGSNFTLKIRSTKLEDSAMYFCASSEVPFAANEKLFFGSGTQLSVL.

The V call is TRBV10-2, the J call TRBJ1-5; 7 positions match TRBD1. V dropped 3 bases and J dropped 7; count of bases not matched to a gene: 15. This CDR3 region has 17 residues. Germline CDR1 WSHSY, CDR2 SAAADI. CDR3: CASSDQLPGTDGQPQHF. Here the CDR3 DNA reads TGCGCCAGCAGTGACCAACTCCCCGGGACAGACGGCCAGCCCCAGCATTTT.

V gene TRBV5-4 combines with J gene TRBJ1-2; D possibly corresponds to TRBD1 (6 bases). This CDR3 has 15 amino acids. CDR1 is SGHNT, CDR2 YYREEE, per germline (reference sequence). V dropped 4 bases and J dropped 4 bases, with 17 bases sitting between them. CDR3 in amino acids: CASSPRGGWGYGYTF. The CDR3, as DNA: TGTGCCAGCAGCCCTAGGGGGGGATGGGGCTATGGCTACACCTTC.

J is TRBJ1-2 and V is TRBV19, with TRBD1 as a possible D gene (5 bases). The ends were cut back, 7 bases at V and 2 bases at J, with 8 bases in the middle. The CDR3 runs 12 residues. Germline-derived CDR1 and CDR2 are LNHDA and SQIVND (reference sequence). CDR3 DNA: TGTGCCAGTACAGGGTCCAACTATGGCTACACCTTC. It translates to CASTGSNYGYTF.

The chain has TRBV9 and TRBJ2-1; TRBD1 aligns across 8 bases. V lost 3 bases and J lost 5; bases outside the gene matches: 7. The germline V gene has CDR1 SGDLS and CDR2 YYNGEE. The CDR3 runs 15 residues. Here the CDR3 reads CASSETGGWDNEQFF. CDR3 in DNA: TGTGCCAGCAGCGAAACAGGGGGTTGGGACAATGAGCAGTTCTTC.

The V call is TRBV5-1, the J call TRBJ2-3; 9 nucleotides align to TRBD2. In germline, CDR1 is SGHRS, CDR2 YFSETQ. The CDR3 is made up of 15 amino acids. V dropped 4 bases and J dropped 2; count of bases not matched to a gene: 5. The CDR3 DNA reads as TGCGCCAGCAGCGGATTAGCGGGGGACACAGATACGCAGTATTTT. Its translation is CASSGLAGDTDTQYF. The variable domain in full, completed from reference TRBV5-1 and TRBJ2-3, reads KAGVTQTPRYLIKTRGQQVTLSCSPISGHRSVSWYQQTPGQGLQFLFEYFSETQRNKGNFPGRFSGRQFSNSRSEMNVSTLELGDSALYLCASSGLAGDTDTQYFGPGTRLTVL.

The chain combines TRBV24-1 with TRBJ2-7; D ambiguous. Germline CDR1 is KGHDR and CDR2 is SFDVKD. Deletions cut 3 bases from V and 6 bases from J, with 14 bases between. This CDR3 region has 14 residues. CDR3 DNA: TGTGCCACCAGTGATCCCCACTTACCAGGCGAGCAGTACTTC. This encodes CATSDPHLPGEQYF.

The chain couples TRBV20-1 to TRBJ2-7; tentatively, D is TRBD2 (6 bases). CDR1 is DFQATT, CDR2 SNEGSKA, per germline (reference sequence). V was pared by 3 bases and J by 4 bases, with 19 bases between. The CDR3 contains 15 residues. CDR3 DNA sequence: TGCAGTGCTAGTGGGGTCGGAGGGACGACATACGAGCAGTACTTC. Protein sequence: CSASGVGGTTYEQYF.

The rearrangement links TRBV19 to TRBJ1-6; D is undetermined. V lost 1 base and J lost 3, with 16 bases in between. From germline, CDR1 is LNHDA and CDR2 SQIVND (reference sequence). CDR3 length: 18 amino acids. The CDR3 sequence is CASSIGQEESYYNSPLHF. CDR3 nucleotide sequence: TGTGCCAGTAGTATAGGGCAGGAGGAGAGTTACTATAATTCACCCCTCCACTTT.

CDR3 region: CAISERPGLYEQYF. The CDR3 bases are TGTGCCATCAGTGAGCGACCAGGCCTCTACGAGCAGTACTTC. The rearrangement joins TRBV10-3 to TRBJ2-7; D uncertain. V lost 2 bases, J lost 3 bases, and 11 bases lay in between. Germline loops: CDR1 ENHRY, CDR2 SYGVKD. CDR3 length equals 14 residues.

In this sample, this clone turned up once. The chain employs TRBV19 and TRBJ2-7; TRBD1 matches at 7 bases. The junction had 11 bases not matched to a gene; V was cut back by 6 bases and J by 0 bases. Germline V CDR1 and CDR2: LNHDA, SQIVND (reference sequence). The CDR3 extends over 16 amino acids. The DNA for the CDR3 is TGTGCCAGTAGCGGGGCGCAGGGGGTAACCTCCTACGAGCAGTACTTC. This sequence encodes CASSGAQGVTSYEQYF.

The chain couples TRBV7-9 to TRBJ1-4; weak D call: TRBD1 (5 bases). The CDR3 contains 14 residues. The germline gives CDR1 SEHNR, CDR2 FQNEAQ (reference sequence). V was cut by 5 bases and J by 7 bases, with 14 bases left in between. The CDR3 protein is CASSLGGVREKLFF. CDR3 nucleotides: TGTGCCAGCAGCCTCGGAGGGGTTCGTGAAAAACTGTTTTTT.

CDR3 region: CSVGDSYYRASNYGYTF. DNA for the CDR3: TGCAGCGTTGGTGACAGCTACTATAGGGCCTCTAACTATGGCTACACCTTC. The rearrangement uses TRBV29-1 and TRBJ1-2; tentative D call: TRBD1 (5 bases). The length of the CDR3 is 17 residues. The germline gives CDR1 SQVTM, CDR2 ANQGSEA. Trimming took off 4 bases at V and 0 bases at J, with 21 bases between the two ends.